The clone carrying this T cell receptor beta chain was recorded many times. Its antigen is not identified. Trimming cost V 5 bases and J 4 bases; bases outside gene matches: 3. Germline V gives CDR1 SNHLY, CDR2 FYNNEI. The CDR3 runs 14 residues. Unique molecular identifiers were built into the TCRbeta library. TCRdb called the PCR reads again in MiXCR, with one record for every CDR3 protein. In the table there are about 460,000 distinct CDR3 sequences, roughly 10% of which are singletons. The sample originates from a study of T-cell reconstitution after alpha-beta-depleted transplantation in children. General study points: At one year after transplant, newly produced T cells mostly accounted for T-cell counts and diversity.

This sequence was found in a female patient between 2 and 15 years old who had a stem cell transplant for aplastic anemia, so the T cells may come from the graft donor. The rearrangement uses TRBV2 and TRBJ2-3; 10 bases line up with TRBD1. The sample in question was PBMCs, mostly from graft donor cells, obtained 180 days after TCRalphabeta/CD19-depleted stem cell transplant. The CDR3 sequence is CASSYGTGADTQYF. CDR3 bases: TGTGCCAGCAGTTATGGGACAGGGGCAGATACGCAGTATTTT.